Listed here are 14 T cell receptor beta chains from one sample, sequenced in a study of T-cell memory formation after mild COVID-19. TCRdb itself ran the 5' RACE reads through MiXCR, one entry per CDR3 protein. The sample consists of hundreds of thousands of distinct CDR3 sequences, roughly 15% of them appearing once. Source material: PBMCs or a T cell subset sorted from them (not recorded which). The source of these receptors is a man between 18 and 29 years old who had mild COVID-19 (a few samples of this study predate the infection). Cell type and time point are not known.

The V and J genes are TRBV24-1 and TRBJ2-5, with D uncertain. The germline V gene encodes CDR1 KGHDR and CDR2 SFDVKD. V lost 1 base to trimming and J lost 7 bases, with 18 bases between them. There are 16 residues in the CDR3. CDR3 loop: CATSDLRTDRLGTQYF. The CDR3 DNA reads as TGTGCCACCAGTGATTTACGGACGGATCGCTTGGGGACCCAGTACTTC.

V is TRBV2 and J is TRBJ2-5; tentatively, D is TRBD2 (6 bases). This CDR3 is 13 amino acids long. The V and J ends lost 11 bases and 7 bases respectively, with 20 bases between them. CDR1 is SNHLY and CDR2 is FYNNEI in the germline V gene. The DNA of the CDR3 is TGTGCCGGAAAGACTAGGGTGGAGGGGACCCAGTACTTC. Protein product: CAGKTRVEGTQYF.

As to this clonotype: The germline gene is not matched at one end of the junction; a read error may be the cause. This chain connects TRBV7-7 to TRBJ2-2; tentatively, D is TRBD2 (6 bases). The CDR3 spans 14 residues. CDR1 and CDR2 from the germline V gene are SSHAT and FNYEAQ (reference sequence). Here the CDR3 reads CASSPNGGIGELFF. As DNA, the CDR3 is TGTGCTAGCAGCCCAAACGGGGGTATCGGGGAGCTGTTTTTT. Complete variable domain (other parts from reference TRBV7-7 and TRBJ2-2): GAGVSQSPRYKVTKRGQDVTLRCDPISSHATLYWYQQALGQGPEFLTYFNYEAQPDKSGLPSDRFSAERPEGSISTLTIQRTEQRDSAMYRCASSPNGGIGELFFGEGSRLTVL.

The V call is TRBV6-1, the J call TRBJ2-2; D is undetermined. The CDR3 is 13 residues long. Germline V gene data show CDR1 as MNHNS and CDR2 as SASEGT. The V end was cut by 9 bases, the J end by 2 bases, with 10 bases between. CDR3 nucleotides: TGTGCCAGTTTGACGCCAAACACCGGGGAGCTGTTTTTT. Protein product: CASLTPNTGELFF.

This clonotype was counted only a few times. The chain carries TRBV4-1 and TRBJ1-4; D is unresolved. The V and J ends lost 3 bases and 16 bases respectively, with 30 bases between them. Germline CDR1 MGHRA, CDR2 YSYEKL. This CDR3 is built from 17 residues. The CDR3 DNA sequence: TGCGCCAGCAGCCATTTTCCGGCCGGGCTGCCCCGTATTCGGTCGTTTTTT. Encoded protein: CASSHFPAGLPRIRSFF.

This clonotype has only a few counts. The genes are TRBV12-3 or TRBV12-4 and TRBJ2-5, with D possibly being TRBD1 (6 bases). The V and J ends lost 6 bases and 4 bases respectively, with 18 bases between them. The CDR3 has 15 residues. Here the CDR3 DNA reads TGTGCCAGCAGCCTTAGGACAGCGTCCATAGAGACCCAGTACTTC. This gives the protein CASSLRTASIETQYF.

CDR3 protein: CSVARVAGSAYEQYF. The CDR3 DNA reads TGCAGCGTCGCCCGAGTAGCGGGGAGTGCCTACGAGCAGTACTTC. The V and J genes are TRBV29-1 and TRBJ2-7; TRBD2 agrees at 8 bases. V was pared by 6 bases and J by 2 bases, with 12 bases of the junction left unmatched. CDR1 is SQVTM and CDR2 is ANQGSEA in the germline V gene. There are 15 residues in the CDR3.

This clonotype showed up just a few times. The V call is TRBV7-2, the J call TRBJ2-7; tentative D call: TRBD1 (6 bases). CDR1 is SGHTA, CDR2 FQGNSA, per germline. The CDR3 length is 14 residues. V dropped 1 base and J dropped 3 bases, with 10 bases sitting between them. The chain's CDR3 is CASSLENRVYEQYF. The DNA of the CDR3 is TGTGCCAGCAGCTTAGAAAACAGGGTCTACGAGCAGTACTTC.

The rearrangement links TRBV6-1 to TRBJ2-7; no definite D call. Trimming shortened V by 5 bases and J by 3 bases, and 14 bases separated the two germline ends. The CDR3 has 14 residues. CDR1 and CDR2 (germline): MNHNS, SASEGT. The CDR3 sequence: CASSTSVGDYEQYV. The CDR3 region has the DNA TGTGCCAGCAGTACCTCAGTTGGGGACTACGAGCAGTACGTC.

This clonotype was counted between two and nine times. The chain combines TRBV11-2 with TRBJ2-7, with D perhaps matching TRBD1 or TRBD2 (5 bases each). CDR3 length equals 13 residues. The germline V gene has CDR1 SGHAT and CDR2 FQNNGV. V was trimmed by 5 bases and J by 3 bases, leaving 11 bases between them. The CDR3 nucleotides read TGTGCCAGCAGCCCGGGACGCGGCTACGAGCAGTACGTC. Protein: CASSPGRGYEQYV.

This clonotype was seen a handful of times. The chain recombines TRBV5-5 with TRBJ1-5, with TRBD1 matching over 7 bases. Per germline, CDR1 SGHKS and CDR2 YYEKEE (reference sequence). Trimming removed 1 base from V and 5 bases from J; junction bases left unmatched: 3. The CDR3 is 14 amino acids. CDR3 loop: CASSLFTGDQPQHF. The CDR3 DNA reads TGTGCCAGCAGCTTGTTCACAGGGGATCAGCCCCAGCATTTT.

This clonotype was observed a handful of times. The chain combines TRBV24-1 with TRBJ2-1, with D unclear. V lost 0 bases and J 4 bases, leaving 9 bases between the germline ends. This CDR3 is built from 15 residues. Germline lookup yields CDR1 KGHDR and CDR2 SFDVKD. The CDR3 DNA sequence: TGTGCCACCAGTGATTTGCAGGACGGTTACAATGAGCAGTTCTTC. This codes for CATSDLQDGYNEQFF.

The V gene is TRBV12-3 or TRBV12-4, the J gene TRBJ2-5; 11 bases align to TRBD2. Trimming at V came to 5 bases and at J to 3 bases, leaving 8 bases not matched to a gene. The CDR3 is 16 amino acids. The CDR3 sequence: CASSVGLAGDKETQYF. As DNA, the CDR3 is TGTGCCAGCAGTGTAGGACTAGCGGGTGATAAAGAGACCCAGTACTTC.

The chain employs TRBV7-9 and TRBJ2-2, with D tentatively TRBD1 or TRBD2 (6 bases each). V was clipped by 2 bases and J by 3 bases, with 22 bases between them. Germline loops: CDR1 SEHNR, CDR2 FQNEAQ (reference sequence). The CDR3 length is 19 residues. The CDR3 DNA reads TGTGCCAGCAGCTTAAACGGTCACGGGGGCCGACCTGACACCGGGGAGCTGTTTTTT. Translating gives CASSLNGHGGRPDTGELFF.